The 15 T cell receptor beta chains below were found in one sample sequenced in a study of blood T cells in healthy people across ages (dated by TCRdb to 2014 to 2015). The method was 5' RACE. The sequencer was an Illumina HiSeq 2500. The second PCR ran for roughly 7 to 11 cycles and used a J-beta primer mix along with a sample-barcoded 5' primer. The public reads were reanalyzed by TCRdb: fastp trimming at Q25, MiXCR alignment, in-frame beta chains only. Identical CDR3 proteins give one entry, which carries the most common genes and DNA. The sample yields roughly 900,000 distinct CDR3 sequences; roughly 52% were counted once. The top ten hold about an eighth of the sample. Specimen: blood. These receptors were collected from a man under 40 in good health.

V and J are TRBV28 and TRBJ2-3; weak D call: TRBD1 (7 bases). The CDR3 is 13 amino acids. Trimming removed 8 bases from V and 6 bases from J, with 15 bases in between. From germline, CDR1 is MDHEN and CDR2 SYDVKM. CDR3 nucleotide sequence: TGTGCCAGCCATCCCAGGGGGGCGGATACGCAGTATTTT. Its protein is CASHPRGADTQYF.

This clonotype appeared many times. In DNA, the CDR3 is TGCGCCAGCAGAGTGACGGGGGGGTTCAACTATGGCTACACCTTC. This translates into CASRVTGGFNYGYTF. The V call is TRBV5-1, the J call TRBJ1-2, with D possibly being TRBD1 (5 bases). The CDR3 totals 15 residues. Germline CDR1 reads SGHRS; CDR2 reads YFSETQ. V lost 5 bases and J lost 2, with 16 bases in between. The variable domain in full, completed from reference TRBV5-1 and TRBJ1-2, reads KAGVTQTPRYLIKTRGQQVTLSCSPISGHRSVSWYQQTPGQGLQFLFEYFSETQRNKGNFPGRFSGRQFSNSRSEMNVSTLELGDSALYLCASRVTGGFNYGYTFGSGTRLTVV.

The chain carries TRBV7-2 and TRBJ2-3; 8 bases are shared with TRBD2. The CDR3 loop spans 17 amino acids. Trimming cost V 0 bases and J 1 base; bases outside gene matches: 6. CDR1 and CDR2 from the germline V gene are SGHTA and FQGNSA. In DNA, the CDR3 is TGTGCCAGCAGCTTAGCCGGGGGGGATTATGGCACAGATACGCAGTATTTT. It translates to CASSLAGGDYGTDTQYF.

This clonotype was recorded a few times. The chain is built from TRBV7-9 and TRBJ2-2, with TRBD1 identical over 9 bases. CDR1 is SEHNR, CDR2 FQNEAQ, per germline (reference sequence). Unmatched junction bases numbered 6, after V lost 6 bases and J lost 7 bases. This CDR3 is built from 14 residues. The CDR3 DNA sequence: TGTGCCAGCAGTCGGGACAGGGAAGGCGGGGAGCTGTTTTTT. This translates into CASSRDREGGELFF.

V gene TRBV6-6 combines with J gene TRBJ1-1, with D uncertain. Germline-derived CDR1 and CDR2 are MNHNY and SVGAGI (reference sequence). The length of the CDR3 is 12 residues. The germline V and J ends were trimmed by 6 bases and 3 bases, with 8 bases remaining between them. CDR3 amino acids: CASSTWDTEAFF. The CDR3 nucleotides read TGTGCCAGCAGCACCTGGGACACTGAAGCTTTCTTT.

This clonotype was picked up one time. J is TRBJ1-2 and V is TRBV27; 8 bases agree with TRBD1. The germline gives CDR1 MNHEY, CDR2 SMNVEV (reference sequence). The CDR3 covers 14 residues. The ends lost 3 bases at V and 6 bases at J; junction bases unmatched: 6. CDR3: CASSFKDRGHGYTF. The CDR3 DNA is TGTGCCAGCAGTTTCAAAGACAGGGGCCATGGCTACACCTTC.

The chain recombines TRBV27 with TRBJ2-5; tentative D call: TRBD1 (6 bases). V lost 3 bases and J 3 bases, leaving 20 bases between the germline ends. Germline CDR1 is MNHEY and CDR2 is SMNVEV (reference sequence). CDR3 size: 17 residues. The CDR3 sequence: CASSFLAVGQLEETQYF. The CDR3 DNA is TGTGCCAGCAGTTTTTTGGCTGTTGGACAGTTGGAAGAGACCCAGTACTTC.

This sequence joins TRBV27 and TRBJ2-5; D remains ambiguous. The germline V gene encodes CDR1 MNHEY and CDR2 SMNVEV (reference sequence). This CDR3 is 15 amino acids long. Trimming took 6 bases from V and 2 from J, leaving 16 bases between them. The CDR3 protein is CASSSWASRQETQYF. The CDR3 region has the DNA TGTGCCAGCAGCTCGTGGGCATCGAGACAAGAGACCCAGTACTTC.

This rearrangement joins TRBV10-3 to TRBJ2-3; D is uncertain. The CDR3 runs 12 residues. The V and J ends lost 0 bases and 7 bases respectively, with 5 bases between them. In germline, CDR1 is ENHRY, CDR2 SYGVKD. CDR3 loop: CAISESEYTQYF. The DNA for the CDR3 is TGTGCCATCAGTGAGTCTGAGTATACGCAGTATTTT.

This clonotype was detected only a few times. The chain has TRBV4-1 and TRBJ2-5, with TRBD2 identical over 9 bases. The V and J ends lost 6 bases and 3 bases, in that order; junction bases with no gene match: 17. Germline lookup yields CDR1 MGHRA and CDR2 YSYEKL. This CDR3 region has 18 residues. The CDR3 loop reads CASSPKWYETSGEETQYF. The DNA of the CDR3 is TGCGCCAGCAGTCCCAAATGGTATGAGACTAGCGGAGAAGAGACCCAGTACTTC.

The rearrangement links TRBV6-1 to TRBJ1-1; D is uncertain. Looked up from germline, CDR1 is MNHNS and CDR2 is SASEGT. Trimming removed 4 bases from V and 4 bases from J, with 10 bases in between. The CDR3 is 13 residues long. The DNA of the CDR3 is TGTGCCAGCAGTGCACGGGCGGGCACTGAAGCTTTCTTT. Translation gives CASSARAGTEAFF.

The table lists this clonotype with a count of one. V and J are TRBV7-2 and TRBJ1-2, with 7 positions matching TRBD1. V shed 5 bases and J 7 bases; nucleotides not matched to a gene: 7. CDR1 is SGHTA and CDR2 is FQGNSA in the germline V gene. This CDR3 has 13 residues. Here the CDR3 DNA reads TGTGCCAGCAGCCAGGGACAGACCGGTGGCTACACCTTC. Residues: CASSQGQTGGYTF.

In its sample, this clonotype was seen a few times. V usage is TRBV12-3 or TRBV12-4 and J usage is TRBJ2-7, with a tentative D call TRBD1 (5 bases). This CDR3 spans 14 amino acids. The V end lost 8 bases, the J end lost 2 bases, and 16 bases lay between the germline ends. The CDR3 nucleotides are TGTGCCAGCCTACGGGCCGGACAAGCCTACGAGCAGTACTTC. Amino acid sequence: CASLRAGQAYEQYF.

The rearrangement links TRBV6-6 to TRBJ1-2; D may be TRBD1 (6 bases). The CDR3 consists of 15 residues. Per germline, CDR1 MNHNY and CDR2 SVGAGI (reference sequence). The V and J ends lost 6 bases and 2 bases respectively, with 16 bases between them. The CDR3 region has the DNA TGTGCCAGCAGCCGTACGGCAGGGGTCAACTATGGCTACACCTTC. Amino acid sequence: CASSRTAGVNYGYTF.

The V call is TRBV14, the J call TRBJ2-7, with D perhaps matching TRBD2 (6 bases). The length of the CDR3 is 18 residues. The germline V and J ends were trimmed by 1 base and 3 bases, with 22 bases remaining between them. CDR1 is SGHDN, CDR2 FVKESK, per germline. The CDR3 loop reads CASSQVGRFGSPIYEQYF. CDR3 nucleotides: TGTGCCAGCAGCCAAGTGGGGCGCTTCGGGAGTCCTATCTACGAGCAGTACTTC. The full variable domain, in which reference TRBV14 and TRBJ2-7 provide the parts outside the CDR3, is EAGVTQFPSHSVIEKGQTVTLRCDPISGHDNLYWYRRVMGKEIKFLLHFVKESKQDESGMPNNRFLAERTGGTYSTLKVQPAELEDSGVYFCASSQVGRFGSPIYEQYFGPGTRLTVT.